This T cell receptor (beta chain) was identified during a study of post-analysis software for immune sequencing data. This clonotype was picked up a small number of times. What it recognizes is unknown. Unique molecular identifiers tagged the TCR beta cDNA libraries. TCRdb reanalysed the PCR reads using MiXCR and keeps one entry per CDR3 protein. Found here are 150,000 or so distinct CDR3 sequences, 30% to 45% of them singletons; the top ten hold roughly 28%. Study outcomes and limitations: Same-batch samples co-clustered strongly by F measure.

This material consisted of blood, taken after autologous hematopoietic stem cell transplantation. The TCR comes from a girl between 10 and 17 years old with multiple sclerosis.

In DNA form, the CDR3 reads TGTGCCAGCAGCCGAGGGAGCCTGGGCGAGCAGTACTTC. This sequence encodes CASSRGSLGEQYF. The chain is built from TRBV3-1 and TRBJ2-5; D is perhaps TRBD2 (5 bases). The end of the DNA is better explained by TRBJ2-7, so the J call may be wrong. Germline lookup yields CDR1 LGHDT and CDR2 YNNKEL (reference sequence). The CDR3 extends over 13 amino acids.